This TCR beta chain was retrieved from a study of neoadjuvant anti-PD-1 for oral cavity cancer. Germline-derived CDR1 and CDR2 are MGHRA and YSYEKL. The V end lost 1 base, the J end lost 8 bases, and 11 bases lay between the germline ends. The CDR3 has 13 amino acids. The sample's time point: after neoadjuvant nivolumab, at surgical resection. These oral cavity squamous cell carcinomas were HPV-negative and locally advanced. Blood cells were analyzed directly, without culture or expansion. The protocol was immunoSEQ multiplex PCR, while the TCRdb copy is restricted to in-frame clones and leaves out a portion. The table has about 13,000 clones, roughly 70% seen once.

This sequence joins TRBV4-1 and TRBJ1-2; D not certain. The sequence came from a person aged 40-85 years with oral cavity squamous cell carcinoma. Specimen: PBMCs, collected after nivolumab (anti-PD-1) treatment. The CDR3 sequence: CASSQGLGTGYTF. The CDR3 region has the DNA TGCGCCAGCAGCCAAGGGTTGGGTACAGGCTACACCTTC.